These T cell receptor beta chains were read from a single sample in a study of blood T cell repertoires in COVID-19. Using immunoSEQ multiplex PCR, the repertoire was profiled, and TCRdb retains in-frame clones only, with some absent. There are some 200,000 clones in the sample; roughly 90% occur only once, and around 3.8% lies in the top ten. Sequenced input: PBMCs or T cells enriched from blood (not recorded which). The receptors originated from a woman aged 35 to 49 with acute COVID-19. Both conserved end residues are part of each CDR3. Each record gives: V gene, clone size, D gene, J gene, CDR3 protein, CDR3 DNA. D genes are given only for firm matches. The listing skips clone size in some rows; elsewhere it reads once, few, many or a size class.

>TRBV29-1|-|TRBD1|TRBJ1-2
CSALADRPLYGYTF
TGCAGCGCCCTGGCGGACAGGCCTCTTTATGGCTACACCTTC
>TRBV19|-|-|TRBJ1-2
CASSKDSFYGYTF
TGTGCCAGTTCCAAGGACAGCTTCTATGGCTACACCTTC
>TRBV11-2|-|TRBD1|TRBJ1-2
CAGSDRLDGYTF
TGTGCCGGTTCGGACAGGCTCGATGGCTACACCTTC
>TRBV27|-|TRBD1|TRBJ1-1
CASSLADRDEAFF
TGTGCCAGCAGTTTAGCAGACAGGGATGAAGCTTTCTTT
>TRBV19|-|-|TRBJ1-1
CASSQNYYGSAFF
TGTGCCAGTAGCCAAAACTATTACGGGTCGGCTTTCTTT
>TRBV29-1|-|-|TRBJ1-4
CSHTTGGSEKLFF
TGCAGCCACACAACGGGGGGTTCCGAAAAACTGTTTTTT
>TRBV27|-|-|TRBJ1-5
CASSLRADGAESNQPQHF
TGTGCCAGCAGTTTACGGGCCGATGGGGCAGAATCTAATCAGCCCCAGCATTTT
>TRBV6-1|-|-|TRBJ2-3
CASSENYARTDTQYF
TGTGCCAGCAGTGAAAACTACGCCCGCACAGATACGCAGTATTTT
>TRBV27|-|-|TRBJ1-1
CASSPRQMNTEAFF
TGTGCCAGCAGTCCTCGACAGATGAACACTGAAGCTTTCTTT
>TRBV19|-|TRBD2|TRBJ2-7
CASSWGGPYEQYF
TGTGCCAGTAGTTGGGGGGGACCTTACGAGCAGTACTTC
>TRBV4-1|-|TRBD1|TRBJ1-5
CASSQLPGTGSQPQHF
TGCGCCAGCAGCCAGCTGCCGGGGACAGGGTCTCAGCCTCAGCATTTT
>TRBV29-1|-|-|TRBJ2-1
CSAQEEAYNEQFF
TGCAGCGCTCAGGAGGAGGCCTACAATGAGCAGTTCTTC
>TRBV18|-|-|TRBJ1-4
CASSPGGDGTNEKLFF
TGTGCCAGCTCACCCGGAGGGGACGGGACTAATGAAAAACTGTTTTTT
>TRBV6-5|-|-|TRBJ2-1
CASSYSIYSSYNEQFF
TGTGCCAGCAGTTACTCGATATACAGCTCCTACAATGAGCAGTTCTTC
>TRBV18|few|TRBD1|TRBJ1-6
CASLSTGVNSPLHF
TGTGCCAGCTTATCGACAGGGGTCAATTCACCCCTCCACTTT
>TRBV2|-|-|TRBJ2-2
CASSVERTNTGELFF
TGTGCCAGCAGTGTTGAGCGGACGAACACCGGGGAGCTGTTTTTT
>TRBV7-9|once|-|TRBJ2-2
CASSLGGVRAGELFF
TGTGCCAGCAGCCTCGGCGGGGTTCGAGCCGGGGAGCTGTTTTTT
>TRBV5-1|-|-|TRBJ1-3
CASSYDYGGNTIYF
TGCGCCAGCAGCTACGACTATGGTGGAAACACCATATATTTT
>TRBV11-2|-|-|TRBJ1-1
CASSLREGGAANTEAFF
TGTGCCAGCAGCTTACGGGAGGGGGGCGCGGCGAACACTGAAGCTTTCTTT
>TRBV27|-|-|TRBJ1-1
CASRGSGYTEAFF
TGTGCCAGCAGGGGCTCTGGGTACACTGAAGCTTTCTTT
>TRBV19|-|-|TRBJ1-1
CASSIDQQALEAFF
TGTGCCAGTAGTATAGATCAACAGGCCCTAGAAGCTTTCTTT
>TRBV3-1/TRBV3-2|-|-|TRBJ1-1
CASSQASDRIDTEAFF
TGTGCCAGCAGCCAAGCCTCAGACAGGATTGACACTGAAGCTTTCTTT